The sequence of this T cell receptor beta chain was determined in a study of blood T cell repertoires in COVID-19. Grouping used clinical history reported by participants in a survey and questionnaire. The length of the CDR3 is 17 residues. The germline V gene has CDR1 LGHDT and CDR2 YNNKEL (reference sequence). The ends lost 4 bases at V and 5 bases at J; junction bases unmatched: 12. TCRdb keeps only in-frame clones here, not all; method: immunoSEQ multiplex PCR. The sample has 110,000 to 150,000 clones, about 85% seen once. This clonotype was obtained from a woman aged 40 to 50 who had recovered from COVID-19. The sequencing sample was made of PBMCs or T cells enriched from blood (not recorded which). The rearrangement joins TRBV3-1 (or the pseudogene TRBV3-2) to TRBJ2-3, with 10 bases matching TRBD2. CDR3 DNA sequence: TGTGCCAGCAGCCGCGGACTTACAGCGGGGGGGGGAGATACGCAGTATTTT. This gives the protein CASSRGLTAGGGDTQYF.